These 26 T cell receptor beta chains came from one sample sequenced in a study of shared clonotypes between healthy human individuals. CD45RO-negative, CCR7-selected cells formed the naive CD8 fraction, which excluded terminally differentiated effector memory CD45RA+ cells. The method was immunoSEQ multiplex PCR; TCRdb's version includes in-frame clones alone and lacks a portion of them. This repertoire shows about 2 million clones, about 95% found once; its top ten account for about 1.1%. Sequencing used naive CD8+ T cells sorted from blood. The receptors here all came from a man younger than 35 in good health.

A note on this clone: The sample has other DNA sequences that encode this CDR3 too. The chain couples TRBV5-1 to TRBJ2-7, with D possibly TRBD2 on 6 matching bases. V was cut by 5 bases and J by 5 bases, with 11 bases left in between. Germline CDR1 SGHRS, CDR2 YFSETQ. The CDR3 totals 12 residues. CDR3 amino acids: CASSLEGNEQYF. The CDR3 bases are TGCGCCAGCAGTCTGGAGGGGAACGAGCAGTACTTC.

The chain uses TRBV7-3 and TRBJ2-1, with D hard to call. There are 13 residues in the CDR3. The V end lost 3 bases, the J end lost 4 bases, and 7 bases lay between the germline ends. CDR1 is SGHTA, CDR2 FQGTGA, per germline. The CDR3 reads CASSFGLYNEQFF. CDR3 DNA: TGTGCCAGCAGCTTCGGGCTGTACAATGAGCAGTTCTTC.

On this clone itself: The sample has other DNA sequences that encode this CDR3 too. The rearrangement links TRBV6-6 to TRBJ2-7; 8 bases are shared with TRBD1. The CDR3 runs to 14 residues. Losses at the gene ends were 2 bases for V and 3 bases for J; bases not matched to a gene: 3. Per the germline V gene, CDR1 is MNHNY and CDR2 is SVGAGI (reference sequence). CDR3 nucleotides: TGTGCCAGCAGTTACCCGGACAGGGACTACGAGCAGTACTTC. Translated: CASSYPDRDYEQYF.

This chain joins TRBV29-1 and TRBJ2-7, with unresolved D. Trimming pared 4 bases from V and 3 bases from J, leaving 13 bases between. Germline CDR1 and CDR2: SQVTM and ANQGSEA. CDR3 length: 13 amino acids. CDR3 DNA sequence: TGCAGCGTTGGGGGTGCCTTGGGCTACGAGCAGTACTTC. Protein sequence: CSVGGALGYEQYF.

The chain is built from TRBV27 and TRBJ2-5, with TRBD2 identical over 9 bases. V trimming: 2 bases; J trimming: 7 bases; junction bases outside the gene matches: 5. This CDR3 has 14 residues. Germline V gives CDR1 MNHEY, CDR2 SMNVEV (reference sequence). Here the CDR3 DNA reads TGTGCCAGCAGTTTAGGTGGGCGGGAGGGGACCCAGTACTTC. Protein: CASSLGGREGTQYF.

Here the CDR3 reads CSASLGAEAFF. For the CDR3, the DNA is TGCAGTGCTAGCTTAGGGGCTGAAGCTTTCTTT. This chain links TRBV20-1 with TRBJ1-1; D might be TRBD1 (5 bases). The CDR3 has 11 residues. The V and J ends lost 3 bases and 6 bases respectively, with 8 bases between them. The germline V gene encodes CDR1 DFQATT and CDR2 SNEGSKA (reference sequence).

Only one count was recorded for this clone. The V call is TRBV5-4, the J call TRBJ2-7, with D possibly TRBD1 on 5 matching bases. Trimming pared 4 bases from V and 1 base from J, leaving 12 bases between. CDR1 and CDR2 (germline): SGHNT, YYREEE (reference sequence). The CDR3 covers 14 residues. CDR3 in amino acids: CASSLDTSSYEQYF. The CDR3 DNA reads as TGTGCCAGCAGCCTGGACACTTCGTCCTACGAGCAGTACTTC.

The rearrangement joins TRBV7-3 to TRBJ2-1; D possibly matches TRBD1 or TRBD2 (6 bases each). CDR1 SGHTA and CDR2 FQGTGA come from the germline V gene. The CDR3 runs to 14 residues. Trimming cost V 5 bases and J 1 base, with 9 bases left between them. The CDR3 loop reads CASSEGGSYNEQFF. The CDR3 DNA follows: TGTGCCAGCAGCGAGGGGGGTTCCTACAATGAGCAGTTCTTC.

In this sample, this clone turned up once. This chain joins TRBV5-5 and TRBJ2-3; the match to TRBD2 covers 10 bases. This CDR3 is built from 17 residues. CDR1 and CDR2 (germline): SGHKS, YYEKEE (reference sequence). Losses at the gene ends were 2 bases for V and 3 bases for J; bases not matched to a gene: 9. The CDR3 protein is CASSFGLAGVGTDTQYF. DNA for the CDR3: TGTGCCAGCAGCTTCGGGCTAGCGGGGGTAGGGACAGATACGCAGTATTTT.

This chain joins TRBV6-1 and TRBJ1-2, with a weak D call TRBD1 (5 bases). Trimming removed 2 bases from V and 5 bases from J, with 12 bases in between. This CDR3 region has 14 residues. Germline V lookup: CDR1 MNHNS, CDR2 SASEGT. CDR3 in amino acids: CASSELTGPYGYTF. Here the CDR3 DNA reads TGTGCCAGCAGTGAACTCACAGGACCATATGGCTACACCTTC.

CDR3: CASSLGNSGSPTDTQYF. The CDR3 DNA reads as TGTGCCAGCAGCTTAGGTAATAGCGGGAGCCCCACAGATACGCAGTATTTT. V and J are TRBV7-9 and TRBJ2-3; 9 nucleotides line up with TRBD2. Trimming cost V 1 base and J 2 bases; bases outside gene matches: 7. Germline V gene lookup returns CDR1 SEHNR and CDR2 FQNEAQ (reference sequence). CDR3 length: 17 residues.

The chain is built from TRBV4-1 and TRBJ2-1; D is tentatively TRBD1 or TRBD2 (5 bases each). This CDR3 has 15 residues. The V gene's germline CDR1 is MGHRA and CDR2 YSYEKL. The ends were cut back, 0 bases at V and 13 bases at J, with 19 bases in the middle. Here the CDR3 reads CASSQDPRGGGYQFF. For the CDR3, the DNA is TGCGCCAGCAGCCAAGATCCGAGGGGCGGCGGGTATCAGTTCTTC.

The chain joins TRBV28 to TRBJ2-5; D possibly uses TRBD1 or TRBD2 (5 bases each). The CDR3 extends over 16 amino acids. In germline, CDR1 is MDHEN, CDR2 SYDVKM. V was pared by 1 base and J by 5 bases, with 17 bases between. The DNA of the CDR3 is TGTGCCAGCAGTTTATCACAGGCCGCCGAGGGGGAGACCCAGTACTTC. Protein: CASSLSQAAEGETQYF.

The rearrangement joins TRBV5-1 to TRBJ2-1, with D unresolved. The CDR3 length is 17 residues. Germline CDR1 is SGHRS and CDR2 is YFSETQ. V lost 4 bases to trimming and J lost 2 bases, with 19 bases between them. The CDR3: CASSIPFTTPTYNEQFF. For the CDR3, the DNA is TGCGCCAGCAGCATCCCCTTTACTACTCCAACCTACAATGAGCAGTTCTTC.

The CDR3 here is CASSKGYGYTF. CDR3 bases: TGTGCCAGCAGCAAGGGTTATGGCTACACCTTC. The chain couples TRBV5-8 to TRBJ1-2; no clear D. Trimming took off 4 bases at V and 5 bases at J, with 6 bases between the two ends. This CDR3 has 11 residues. Germline V gives CDR1 SGHTS, CDR2 YDEGEE.

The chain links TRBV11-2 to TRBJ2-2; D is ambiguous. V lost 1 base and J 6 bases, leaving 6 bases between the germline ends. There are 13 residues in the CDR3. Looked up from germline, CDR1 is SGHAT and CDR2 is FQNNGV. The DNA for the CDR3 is TGTGCCAGCAGCTTAGTGGTGGCCGGGGAGCTGTTTTTT. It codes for CASSLVVAGELFF. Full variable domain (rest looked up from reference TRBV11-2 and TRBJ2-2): EAGVAQSPRYKIIEKRQSVAFWCNPISGHATLYWYQQILGQGPKLLIQFQNNGVVDDSQLPKDRFSAERLKGVDSTLKIQPAKLEDSAVYLCASSLVVAGELFFGEGSRLTVL.

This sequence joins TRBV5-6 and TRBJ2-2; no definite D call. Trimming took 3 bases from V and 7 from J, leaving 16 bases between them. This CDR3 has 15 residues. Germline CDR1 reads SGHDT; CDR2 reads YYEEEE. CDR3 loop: CASSSDAVLGGELFF. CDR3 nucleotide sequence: TGTGCCAGCAGCTCGGATGCGGTTTTGGGCGGGGAGCTGTTTTTT.

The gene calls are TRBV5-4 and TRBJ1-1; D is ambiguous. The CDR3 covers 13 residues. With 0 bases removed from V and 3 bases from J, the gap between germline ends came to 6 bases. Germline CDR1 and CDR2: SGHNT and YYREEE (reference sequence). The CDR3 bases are TGTGCCAGCAGCTTGGACGAGGACACTGAAGCTTTCTTT. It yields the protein CASSLDEDTEAFF.

The CDR3 nucleotides read TGCGCCAGCAGCCAACGCGGTAGTGGGCCCTACGAGCAGTACTTC. Its protein product is CASSQRGSGPYEQYF. The genes are TRBV4-1 and TRBJ2-7; D is undetermined. Germline V gives CDR1 MGHRA, CDR2 YSYEKL. This CDR3 has 15 amino acids. Trimming stripped 2 bases from V and 2 bases from J, with 13 bases between.

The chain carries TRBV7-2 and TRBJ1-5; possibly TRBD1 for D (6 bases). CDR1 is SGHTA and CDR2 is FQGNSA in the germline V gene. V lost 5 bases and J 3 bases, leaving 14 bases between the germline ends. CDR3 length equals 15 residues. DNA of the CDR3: TGTGCCAGCAGCGCTCCAAGGGGGATCAATCAGCCCCAGCATTTT. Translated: CASSAPRGINQPQHF. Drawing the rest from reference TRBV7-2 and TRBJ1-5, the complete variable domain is GAGVSQSPSNKVTEKGKDVELRCDPISGHTALYWYRQSLGQGLEFLIYFQGNSAPDKSGLPSDRFSAERTGGSVSTLTIQRTQQEDSAVYLCASSAPRGINQPQHFGDGTRLSIL.

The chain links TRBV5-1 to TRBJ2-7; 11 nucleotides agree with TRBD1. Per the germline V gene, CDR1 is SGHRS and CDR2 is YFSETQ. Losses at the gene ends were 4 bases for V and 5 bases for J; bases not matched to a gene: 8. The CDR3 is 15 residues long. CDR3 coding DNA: TGCGCCAGCAGCCCATGGGACAGGGGGGAGGACGAGCAGTACTTC. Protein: CASSPWDRGEDEQYF.

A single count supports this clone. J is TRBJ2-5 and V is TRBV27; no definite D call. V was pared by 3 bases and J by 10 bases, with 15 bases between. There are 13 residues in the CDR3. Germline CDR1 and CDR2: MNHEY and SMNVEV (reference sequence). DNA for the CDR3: TGTGCCAGCAGTTTTTCCGCCGGGTCGGGCCAGTACTTC. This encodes CASSFSAGSGQYF.

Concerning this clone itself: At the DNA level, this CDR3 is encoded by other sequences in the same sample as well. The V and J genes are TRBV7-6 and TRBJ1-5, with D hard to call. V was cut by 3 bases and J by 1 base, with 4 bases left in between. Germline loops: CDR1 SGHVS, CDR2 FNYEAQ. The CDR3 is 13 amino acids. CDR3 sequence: CASSLSSNQPQHF. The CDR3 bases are TGTGCCAGCAGCTTGAGCAGCAATCAGCCCCAGCATTTT. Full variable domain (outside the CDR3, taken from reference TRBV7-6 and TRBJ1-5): GAGVSQSPRYKVTKRGQDVALRCDPISGHVSLYWYRQALGQGPEFLTYFNYEAQQDKSGLPNDRFSAERPEGSISTLTIQRTEQRDSAMYRCASSLSSNQPQHFGDGTRLSIL.

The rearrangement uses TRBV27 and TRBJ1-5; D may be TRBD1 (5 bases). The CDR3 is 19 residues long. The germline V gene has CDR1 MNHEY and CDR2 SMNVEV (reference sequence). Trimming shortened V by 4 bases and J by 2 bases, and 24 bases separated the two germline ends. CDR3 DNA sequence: TGTGCCAGCAGTTATGGGGACTCCATCATATACTGGGGCAATCAGCCCCAGCATTTT. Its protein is CASSYGDSIIYWGNQPQHF.

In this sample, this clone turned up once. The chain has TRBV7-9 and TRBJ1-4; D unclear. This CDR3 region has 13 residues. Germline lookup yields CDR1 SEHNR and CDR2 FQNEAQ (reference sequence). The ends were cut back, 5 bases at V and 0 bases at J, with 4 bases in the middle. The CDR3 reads CASSGATNEKLFF. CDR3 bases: TGTGCCAGCAGCGGGGCAACTAATGAAAAACTGTTTTTT.

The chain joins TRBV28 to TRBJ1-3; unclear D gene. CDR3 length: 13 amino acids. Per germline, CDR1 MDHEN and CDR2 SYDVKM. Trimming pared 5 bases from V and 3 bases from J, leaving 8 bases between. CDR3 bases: TGTGCCAGCAGTCCCCTGAGTGGAAACACCATATATTTT. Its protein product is CASSPLSGNTIYF.